This T cell receptor (beta chain) was sequenced during a study of ipilimumab plus nivolumab after autologous stem cell transplantation (dated by TCRdb to about 2021). As for the study more broadly: Trial patients received a median of about five ipilimumab doses and fewer than 10 nivolumab doses. Primary refractory and relapsed disease were included in the DLBCL cohort, with 18-month progression-free survival of around 88% and 27%, respectively. Patients in the trial were undergoing autologous transplant and had high-risk diffuse large B cell lymphoma, mature T cell lymphoma, or multiple myeloma. The intent-to-treat population of the trial was made up of 30 to 35 patients.

Starting 14 to 28 days after the autologous transplant, patients began checkpoint therapy, which included ipilimumab at 1 mg/kg intravenously on day 1 of selected weeks. The nivolumab dose was 3 mg/kg intravenously, delivered on day 1 of weeks 1, 4, 7, 10, and every two weeks through week 26. This was a Phase Ib clinical trial that tested ipilimumab plus nivolumab, given as combined checkpoint inhibition, for consolidation following autologous stem cell transplantation. The library came from the immunoSEQ multiplex PCR assay. In TCRdb, the immuneACCESS table is reduced to in-frame sequences with V and J assigned. These tables do not hold every clone; where another copy was compared, an unresolved V gene accounts for under half, and the others remain unexplained. Within this sample are 77,000 or so clones, with 83% of them counted one time only. The leading ten clones occupy less than 2.5% of the sample.

Paper-wide results and their limitations: Per the authors, a biologic rationale for further study of the post-transplant checkpoint inhibition approach was offered by T cell receptor repertoire, regulatory T cell phenotype and gut microbiota profiles. Combined checkpoint inhibition as post-transplant consolidation was concluded by the authors to appear tolerable.

Comments on this clone: What this receptor recognizes is not known. No quality values exist for individual bases; no much larger clone is one base distant.

The germline V end is reduced by 3 bases and the J end by 4 bases; junction bases left unmatched: 10. Including the terminal cysteine and phenylalanine, the CDR3 comprises 16 residues. Left in the record is the CDR3 DNA by itself, 48 bases read in frame from the first base. CDR1 is given as SQVTM and CDR2 as ANQGSEA, both from the germline V gene. The clonotype comes from a male donor with diffuse large B-cell lymphoma. The specimen comprised PBMCs, sampled in a trial of ipilimumab plus nivolumab as post-transplant consolidation. In this chain, TRBV29-1 is recombined with TRBJ2-3; a stretch of 10 junction bases matches TRBD2. The DNA sequence is as follows: TGCAGCGTTGATCCCAAGCGGGGGGGCATTGCAGATACGCAGTATTTT. The encoded protein is CSVDPKRGGIADTQYF.